This entry lists 31 T cell receptor beta chains sequenced from one sample in a study of blood T cell repertoires in COVID-19. The table came from immunoSEQ multiplex PCR; TCRdb's copy has only in-frame clones and leaves some out. The data show some 42,000 clones, roughly 80% seen once. Sequencing input: peripheral blood. These receptors all come from a woman in her seventies with acute or convalescent COVID-19.

The chain carries TRBV21-1 and TRBJ1-4; the table gives TRBD1 as D, unverified against the DNA. TRBV21-1 is a documented pseudogene. The CDR3 runs to 17 residues. CDR3 sequence: CASSKGDRGQANEKLFF. The CDR3 DNA follows: TGTGCCAGCAGCAAAGGGGACAGGGGGCAGGCTAATGAAAAACTGTTTTTT.

This clone is a singleton in its sample. This chain uses TRBV25-1 with TRBJ2-1, with 7 bases that match TRBD1. The CDR3 sequence is 15 residues long. Germline V gene sequence: CDR1 MGHDK, CDR2 SYGVNS. J lost 3 bases, V lost 6 bases, and 8 bases had no gene match. In nucleotides, the CDR3 is TGTGCCAGCAGCCAAGGGGACAGAAACTACAATGAGCAGTTCTTC. It is translated as CASSQGDRNYNEQFF.

As DNA, the CDR3 is TGTGCCAGCAGCTTACAATCGGACAGCCTCTCTGGGGCCAACGTCCTGACTTTC. This translates into CASSLQSDSLSGANVLTF. This chain connects TRBV7-3 to TRBJ2-6, with D tentatively TRBD1 (6 bases). Trimming pared 2 bases from V and 0 bases from J, leaving 14 bases between. The CDR3 is made up of 18 amino acids. Germline V gene data show CDR1 as SGHTA and CDR2 as FQGTGA. Combining the CDR3 with reference TRBV7-3 and TRBJ2-6 gives the whole variable domain GAGVSQTPSNKVTEKGKYVELRCDPISGHTALYWYRQSLGQGPEFLIYFQGTGAADDSGLPNDRFFAVRPEGSVSTLKIQRTERGDSAVYLCASSLQSDSLSGANVLTFGAGSRLTVL.

The V and J genes are TRBV9 and TRBJ1-1; D may be TRBD1 (6 bases). CDR3 length equals 13 residues. The V gene lost 0 bases and the J gene lost 4 bases, with 7 bases spanning the gap. CDR1 and CDR2 from the germline V gene are SGDLS and YYNGEE. The CDR3 spells CASSVADSTEAFF. In nucleotides, the CDR3 is TGTGCCAGCAGCGTAGCGGACAGCACTGAAGCTTTCTTT.

The chain couples TRBV5-4 to TRBJ2-2; TRBD1 matches at 8 bases. This CDR3 comprises 15 residues. From germline, CDR1 is SGHNT and CDR2 YYREEE (reference sequence). V trimming: 5 bases; J trimming: 4 bases; junction bases outside the gene matches: 7. The CDR3 DNA is TGTGCCAGCAGACAGGACAGGGCTGGCACCGGGGAGCTGTTTTTT. Residues: CASRQDRAGTGELFF.

The rearrangement uses TRBV5-1 and TRBJ2-5, with 11 nucleotides matching TRBD1. Germline assignment: CDR1 SGHRS and CDR2 YFSETQ. V lost 3 bases and J lost 5; bases outside the gene matches: 6. The CDR3 consists of 15 residues. This CDR3 reads CASSYGQGAWETQYF. The CDR3 DNA reads as TGCGCCAGCAGCTACGGACAGGGGGCGTGGGAGACCCAGTACTTC.

The rearrangement uses TRBV2 and TRBJ1-1; 9 bases line up with TRBD1. CDR1 is SNHLY, CDR2 FYNNEI, per germline. J lost 6 bases, V lost 6 bases, and 5 bases had no gene match. The CDR3 loop spans 13 amino acids. CDR3 in amino acids: CASRGDRVAEAFF. The DNA of the CDR3 is TGTGCCAGCAGGGGGGACAGGGTGGCTGAAGCTTTCTTT.

The CDR3 region is CASRPGQGYGYTF. CDR3 nucleotide sequence: TGTGCCAGCAGGCCGGGACAGGGGTATGGCTACACCTTC. The chain carries TRBV7-3 and TRBJ1-2; 10 positions agree with TRBD1. With 6 bases clipped from V and 5 bases from J, the junction kept 3 bases outside the gene matches. Germline loops: CDR1 SGHTA, CDR2 FQGTGA. CDR3 length: 13 amino acids.

The count of this clone is one. This chain uses TRBV3-1 (or the pseudogene TRBV3-2) with TRBJ1-3, with TRBD1 matching over 8 bases. Germline CDR1 LGHDT, CDR2 YNNKEL (reference sequence). The CDR3 is 16 residues long. The J segment lost 4 bases and the V segment lost 3 bases, leaving 8 bases of the junction unmatched. The CDR3 DNA reads TGTGCCAGCAGCCAGGACCGACAGGGGTCAGGAAACACCATATATTTT. It is translated as CASSQDRQGSGNTIYF.

V is TRBV7-2 and J is TRBJ2-5; 11 nucleotides align to TRBD2. V shed 4 bases and J 2 bases; nucleotides not matched to a gene: 6. Germline CDR1 SGHTA, CDR2 FQGNSA. The CDR3 spans 16 residues. The CDR3 sequence is CASSSYLAGGQETQYF. CDR3 DNA sequence: TGTGCCAGCAGCTCGTACCTAGCGGGAGGTCAAGAGACCCAGTACTTC.

CDR3 residues: CSVAGGPTNEQFF. The CDR3 DNA reads as TGCAGCGTCGCGGGAGGGCCGACGAATGAGCAGTTCTTC. V is TRBV29-1 and J is TRBJ2-1; the match to TRBD2 covers 9 bases. The CDR3 loop spans 13 amino acids. CDR1 and CDR2 from the germline V gene are SQVTM and ANQGSEA. J lost 7 bases, V lost 6 bases, and 7 bases had no gene match.

V usage is TRBV7-2 and J usage is TRBJ1-1, with TRBD1 identical over 7 bases. With 5 bases clipped from V and 11 bases from J, the junction kept 8 bases outside the gene matches. Germline CDR1 SGHTA, CDR2 FQGNSA. The CDR3 sequence is 12 residues long. DNA for the CDR3: TGTGCCAGCAGCCCCGAGGACAGGAGGGCTTTCTTT. This translates into CASSPEDRRAFF.

This clone has just a few counts. The chain links TRBV2 to TRBJ1-2; 7 bases line up with TRBD1. Germline lookup yields CDR1 SNHLY and CDR2 FYNNEI. J gave up 6 bases and V 3 bases, and 10 bases lay outside the gene matches. The CDR3 contains 15 residues. The CDR3 spells CASSDSVEGANGYTF. In DNA, the CDR3 is TGTGCCAGCAGTGACTCGGTGGAGGGGGCAAATGGCTACACCTTC.

The J gene is TRBJ1-1, the V gene TRBV27, with D maybe TRBD1 (5 bases). The germline V and J ends were trimmed by 6 bases and 4 bases, with 12 bases remaining between them. The CDR3 extends over 13 amino acids. Per the germline V gene, CDR1 is MNHEY and CDR2 is SMNVEV (reference sequence). The CDR3 spells CASRLRVSTEAFF. CDR3 coding DNA: TGTGCCAGCAGACTCAGGGTGAGCACTGAAGCTTTCTTT.

The chain employs TRBV19 and TRBJ1-1; D gene unclear. CDR1 is LNHDA and CDR2 is SQIVND in the germline V gene (reference sequence). V gave up 5 bases and J gave up 3 bases, with 13 bases separating them. CDR3 length: 14 amino acids. The CDR3 loop is CASSPRPGDTEAFF. CDR3 DNA: TGTGCCAGTAGTCCGCGGCCCGGCGACACTGAAGCTTTCTTT.

The rearrangement joins TRBV7-3 to TRBJ2-2, with 11 bases that match TRBD2. There are 16 residues in the CDR3. Looked up from germline, CDR1 is SGHTA and CDR2 is FQGTGA. The junction had 2 bases not matched to a gene; V was cut back by 3 bases and J by 2 bases. The chain's CDR3 is CASSFLAGGNTGELFF. The CDR3 coding sequence is TGTGCCAGCAGCTTTCTAGCGGGAGGAAACACCGGGGAGCTGTTTTTT.

This chain connects TRBV5-6 to TRBJ1-6; TRBD1 might be the D (5 bases). CDR3 size: 15 residues. The ends were cut back, 7 bases at V and 1 base at J, with 12 bases in the middle. From germline, CDR1 is SGHDT and CDR2 YYEEEE. The CDR3 nucleotides read TGTGCCAGCTACCAGGGAGGATCCTATAATTCACCCCTCCACTTT. Translating gives CASYQGGSYNSPLHF.

The chain uses TRBV3-1 (or the pseudogene TRBV3-2) and TRBJ1-4; a possible D gene is TRBD1 (6 bases). The CDR3 has 14 residues. V lost 3 bases and J lost 4, with 9 bases in between. CDR1 is LGHDT and CDR2 is YNNKEL in the germline V gene (reference sequence). The CDR3 loop is CASSHRGNNEKLFF. CDR3 coding DNA: TGTGCCAGCAGCCACAGGGGAAATAATGAAAAACTGTTTTTT.

The V and J genes are TRBV3-1 (or the pseudogene TRBV3-2) and TRBJ1-1; D might be TRBD1 (6 bases). The CDR3 has 12 residues. Trimming removed 3 bases at V and 8 bases at J, with 10 bases between. Germline values: CDR1 LGHDT, CDR2 YNNKEL (reference sequence). CDR3 DNA sequence: TGTGCCAGCAGCCATGGACAGACGGAAGCTTTCTTT. Translated: CASSHGQTEAFF.

This clone was observed a single time. The rearrangement uses TRBV28 and TRBJ2-1; 9 nucleotides align to TRBD1. The CDR3 has 18 amino acids. Germline CDR1 and CDR2: MDHEN and SYDVKM. The V and J ends lost 4 bases and 7 bases, in that order; junction bases with no gene match: 17. The CDR3 DNA reads as TGTGCCAGCAGTTCGGACAGGGGTGAAGCTATGGGCAGAAATGAGCAGTTCTTC. Translating it yields CASSSDRGEAMGRNEQFF.

This chain connects TRBV30 to TRBJ1-6; D might be TRBD1 (6 bases). V shed 1 base and J shed 7 bases, with 8 bases lying between them. The CDR3 has 13 amino acids. Germline loops: CDR1 GTSNPN, CDR2 SVGIG (reference sequence). The CDR3 region is CAWSADRNSPLHF. Here the CDR3 DNA reads TGTGCCTGGAGTGCCGACAGGAATTCACCCCTCCACTTT.

This sequence joins TRBV12-3 or TRBV12-4 and TRBJ1-2, with no clear D. The V end lost 6 bases, the J end lost 8 bases, and 16 bases lay between the germline ends. The CDR3 spans 13 residues. The CDR3 loop is CASSHTNSGGYTF. CDR3 coding DNA: TGTGCCAGCAGCCATACGAACTCCGGGGGCTACACCTTC.

The V call is TRBV25-1, the J call TRBJ2-3, with D possibly matching TRBD2 (5 bases). The CDR3 totals 15 residues. Germline V CDR1 and CDR2: MGHDK, SYGVNS. Trimming removed 6 bases from V and 1 base from J, with 14 bases in between. CDR3 in amino acids: CASRSGGWGTDTQYF. The CDR3 DNA sequence: TGTGCCAGCAGATCCGGAGGCTGGGGCACAGATACGCAGTATTTT. Supplemented by reference TRBV25-1 and TRBJ2-3, the full variable domain reads EADIYQTPRYLVIGTGKKITLECSQTMGHDKMYWYQQDPGMELHLIHYSYGVNSTEKGDLSSESTVSRIRTEHFPLTLESARPSHTSQYLCASRSGGWGTDTQYFGPGTRLTVL.

The chain is built from TRBV2 and TRBJ2-5; 8 bases line up with TRBD1. This CDR3 region has 14 residues. Trimming cost V 7 bases and J 4 bases; bases outside gene matches: 8. Germline V gene sequence: CDR1 SNHLY, CDR2 FYNNEI. The DNA of the CDR3 is TGTGCCAGCACACTGACAGGGGTTACAGAGACCCAGTACTTC. Protein: CASTLTGVTETQYF.

The chain carries TRBV6-5 and TRBJ2-7; D possibly corresponds to TRBD2 (6 bases). The CDR3 sequence is 15 residues long. V was cut by 4 bases and J by 3 bases, with 16 bases left in between. Germline V lookup: CDR1 MNHEY, CDR2 SVGAGI. The CDR3 is CASSSSLTRGYEQYF. DNA of the CDR3: TGTGCCAGCAGTTCCTCCCTGACTAGGGGCTACGAGCAGTACTTC.

This clone was observed a handful of times. V is TRBV10-2 and J is TRBJ1-5; TRBD1 matches 8 bases. Germline trimming cut 0 bases from V and 6 bases from J; bases unmatched to any gene: 7. CDR3 length equals 16 residues. The V gene's germline CDR1 is WSHSY and CDR2 SAAADI. The CDR3 DNA is TGCGCCAGCAGTGAGTCCCGAACAGGGGGGGGTCAGCCCCAGCATTTT. Amino acid sequence: CASSESRTGGGQPQHF.

The V gene is TRBV2, the J gene TRBJ2-3; D is possibly TRBD1 (6 bases). The germline V gene has CDR1 SNHLY and CDR2 FYNNEI. The ends were cut back, 6 bases at V and 2 bases at J, with 12 bases in the middle. The CDR3 has 14 amino acids. DNA of the CDR3: TGTGCCAGCAGACAACAGGGATCCACAGATACGCAGTATTTT. It yields the protein CASRQQGSTDTQYF.

The CDR3 protein is CASSWTSRDEQFF. The CDR3 DNA reads TGTGCCAGCAGTTGGACATCTAGGGATGAGCAGTTCTTC. V usage is TRBV12-3 or TRBV12-4 and J usage is TRBJ2-1; the D gene is possibly TRBD1 (5 bases). Trimming left V 4 bases short and J 8 bases short, with 12 bases between. The CDR3 length is 13 residues.

The chain combines TRBV29-1 with TRBJ1-1, with 7 positions matching TRBD1. The length of the CDR3 is 12 residues. After removal of 6 bases from V and 4 bases from J, the junction contained 5 bases not matched to a gene. CDR1 SQVTM and CDR2 ANQGSEA come from the germline V gene. This CDR3 is CSVQGGGTEAFF. The CDR3 nucleotides read TGCAGCGTGCAGGGGGGTGGCACTGAAGCTTTCTTT.

This clone is a singleton in its sample. The chain recombines TRBV6-2 or TRBV6-3 with TRBJ2-1; D might be TRBD2 (6 bases). Trimming removed 4 bases from V and 3 bases from J, with 7 bases in between. The CDR3 covers 13 residues. The germline V gene encodes CDR1 MNHEY and CDR2 SVGEGT. The CDR3 sequence: CASSWGDYNEQFF. The CDR3 nucleotides read TGTGCCAGCAGTTGGGGGGACTACAATGAGCAGTTCTTC.

The chain recombines TRBV28 with TRBJ1-2; 10 positions agree with TRBD1. Germline CDR1 is MDHEN and CDR2 is SYDVKM. Trimming at V came to 8 bases and at J to 11 bases, leaving 5 bases not matched to a gene. The CDR3 runs to 11 residues. CDR3 region: CASGRDRGYTF. The CDR3 DNA sequence: TGTGCCAGCGGTAGGGACAGGGGTTACACCTTC.